Here is one T cell receptor beta chain with its context. Its antigen is still unknown. No base quality information exists; no much larger clone differs at one position. The sample is drawn from a study of cytomegalovirus exposure and HLA in healthy donors (dated 2017 in TCRdb). Regarding the study in general: An earlier analysis of several hundred of the donors reported 250 to 300 Gb of sequence data and around 110 million unique TCR beta sequences obtained from around 190 million T cells. Class I and class II HLA loci were covered by the typing at four-digit resolution. Every repertoire in the discovery cohort had been generated on one and the same sequencing platform. Four or five DR-DQ haplotypes were treated as single units for association and clustering because of strong linkage in the cohort. Across 398 genotyped donors of the cohort, an average of approximately 220,000 unique TCR beta nucleotide sequences per donor were sequenced, and 15% to 20% of those sequences were non-productive. A later analysis re-examined previously published TCR beta repertoires from more than 600 donors and added high-resolution HLA genotyping to investigate patterns of TCR occurrence. Using immunosequencing, the study profiled T cell repertoires from 550 to 750 subjects and related those repertoires to cytomegalovirus serostatus. To decide whether each TCR beta V gene segment behaved as functional or pseudogenic, an earlier analysis of some 600 of the donors relied on high-throughput TCR beta sequencing. The study aimed to test whether signatures of past pathogen exposure could be identified by cataloging public T cell receptors. Among the roughly 400 genotyped donors, around 81% belonged to the genetic ancestry cluster associated with self-reported Caucasian donors. High-throughput TCR immunosequencing, statistical association of individual TCRs with disease status, and machine learning were combined to predict cytomegalovirus infection status. In a later genetic analysis, genome-wide SNP genotypes for about 65% of the 666 donors were used, and that subset was treated as a discovery cohort. In the later analysis, no new phenotypic data were used to find candidate immune exposures; instead, reliance was placed on TCR beta sequences and their occurrence across donors. Besides the first cohort of approximately 710 subjects, a separate validation cohort made up of 120 or so different subjects was used. Typing coverage differed by locus: A, B, C, DRB1 and DQB1 were typed in roughly 629-630 donors, DQA1 in about 550, DPA1 in 600 to 610, and DPB1 in around 440. An early release covering about 600 HLA-typed donors comprised approximately 300 gigabases of sequencing data and approximately 80 million unique TCR sequences. Donor age, sex, ethnicity and CMV serostatus were compiled together with the repertoire data.

Libraries came from the immunoSEQ multiplex PCR assay. A mixture of 60 forward primers for TCR Vbeta segments and 13 reverse primers for TCR Jbeta segments was used in the multiplex PCR. Amplification of the CDR3 region of rearranged TCR beta genes was performed with a multiplex PCR assay on genomic DNA. Amplified TCR beta libraries were sequenced as 87-base-pair reads on the Illumina HiSeq System. On the study's bioinformatics: Across the roughly 700 repertoires, a later analysis counted roughly 84 million unique TCR beta chains, around 11 million of which were shared by at least two donors. To remove PCR and sequencing errors, raw reads were error-corrected and collapsed into unique sequences using a nearest-neighbor algorithm that merged closely related sequences. CDR3 sequences were aligned to IMGT reference sequences to assign V, D and J gene segments. For a sequence to be retained, a match of at least six nucleotides was required to both a V gene segment and a J gene segment. Rearrangements were called productive when the CDR3 lacked stop codons and stayed in frame with V and J; all others were non-productive. CDR3 was defined by IMGT convention, running from the second conserved V-encoded cysteine to the conserved J-encoded phenylalanine. The earlier analysis of some 540 of the donors excluded any sequence lacking an unambiguous match to a single V gene segment. In an earlier analysis of approximately 560 of the donors, a V segment was called functional when productive rearrangements were above 56.7%, and segregating when the standard deviation between donors exceeded 5%. To diagnose cytomegalovirus status from the catalog of TCR beta chain sequences, a statistical classification framework was built. V and J gene assignment, in a later analysis, came from comparing TCR nucleotide sequences with IMGT/GENE-DB human TR gene sequences. A later analysis assigned CDR3 sequences and most-parsimonious VDJ recombination scenarios with the TCRdist pipeline. In a later analysis, each TCR beta chain was defined by its CDR3 amino acid sequence together with its V-gene family, and reads lacking a unique V-gene family were excluded. As a way to deal with suspected cross-contamination and a sequencing artifact, a later analysis dropped approximately 570 nucleotide sequences that were highly shared and had low generation probability. For each public chain, a later analysis derived a clonal expansion index from normalized ranks of inferred template counts within each repertoire. In a later analysis, generation probabilities were computed with a VDJ recombination model fitted to out-of-frame rearrangements, and the resulting probabilities were checked against IGoR. Hypergeometric tests were used in a later analysis to score TCR-TCR, TCR-HLA and TCR-CMV co-occurrence, with a repertoire-size bias correction applied to the TCR pairs. In a later analysis, false discovery rates were estimated by permuting HLA or CMV assignments 20 times. In a later analysis, co-occurring TCRs were grouped with DBSCAN, and TCRdist sequence similarity was added when clustering was performed within HLA-allele-positive subsets. Co-occurrence clustering excluded repertoires with fewer than 30,000 or more than 120,000 public chains, plus five with anomalous nucleotide sharing. Drawn from immuneACCESS, this table holds only the in-frame rearrangements with V and J called that TCRdb kept. Clones are partly lost; checked studies trace under half to an unresolved V gene and leave the rest unexplained. V, J and clone size reflect that table, while D and trimming were determined from the DNA. This sample comprises over 100,000 clones, about 73% of them detected only once. 2.1% of the sample is in the top ten clones.

The cohort was made up of 500 to 800 healthy bone marrow donors. All cohort members were sampled while nominally healthy, although unrecorded immune exposures were likely present. The donor tested CMV seropositive and was one of the 289 seropositive cohort members. Every donor gave a peripheral blood sample, and the peripheral blood mononuclear cells from that sample were used for TCR beta sequencing. The Qiagen DNeasy Blood Extraction Kit was used to extract genomic DNA from the blood cell samples. Cut back by 2 bases and 1 base, the V and J ends lie 5 bases apart. Reading from cysteine to phenylalanine, the CDR3 counts 13 amino acids. Here the CDR3 DNA is all that survives: 39 bases in frame from base 1. CDR1 ENHRY and CDR2 SYGVKD are derived from the germline V gene. Study-wide conclusions, independent of this receptor: V-gene and J-gene trimming of TCR beta chains was associated with a missense DCLRE1C variant in a later genetic analysis, and the association was replicated in an independent cohort. The classifier was reported to diagnose cytomegalovirus status with high specificity and sensitivity in both the original cohort and the validation cohort. It was suggested by the authors that the approach could potentially be generalized to other disease states and immunological phenotypes. When HLA alleles, especially DR and DQ, strongly co-occurred, TCR associations were difficult to assign to individual alleles. A later analysis found that HLA-associated TCR beta chains were more clonally expanded and had lower generation probabilities than equally common non-associated chains. Immune exposure information for the cohort was limited to CMV serostatus. A later analysis found that TCR association rates varied across HLA loci, with DRB1 alleles showing the most associated TCRs and HLA-C alleles the fewest. Correlated functional status among segregating V segments might be attributable to linkage disequilibrium, but an unknown experimental factor could not be ruled out. Three of the identified cytomegalovirus-associated TCR beta chains were confirmed in vitro to be specific for cytomegalovirus antigens. Most TCR sequences were observed very rarely across donors, whereas some public TCRs were present in many individuals. Because counts were too low, more than 15 rarely observed V segments, including chromosome 9 orphons, were left out of the earlier analysis of about 500 of the donors. At a false discovery rate of 0.05, a later analysis linked approximately 18,000 TCR beta sequences to specific HLA alleles. In an earlier analysis of around 600 of the donors, most TCR beta V segments were observed in productive rearrangements about 90% or about 30% of the time, broadly matching IMGT annotations. Roughly uniform sequencing depth across donors was assumed in presence/absence analyses, although this assumption may not hold. A later analysis found that most CMV-associated TCR beta chains appeared HLA-restricted, with HLA associations seemingly driven largely by CMV exposure. The cohort was sequenced for TCR beta chains only, and without alpha or paired-chain data the features that could be detected were limited. Compared with the roughly 700-donor mean, donors in an Asian-associated ancestry cluster had fewer N-insertions in productive TCRs, according to a later genetic analysis. In a later analysis, several top co-occurrence clusters were reported to appear linked to parvovirus B19, influenza, CMV and Epstein-Barr virus. Some IMGT-functional V segments, including TRBV6-2 and TRBV6-3, could not be distinguished by the 87-base-pair reads and were therefore excluded. Because HLA typing was unavailable for some donors at each locus, only the typed subset was used in association tests. A cluster of highly shared sequence variants was judged likely to represent a technical artifact of the sequencing pipeline. A further reported finding was that TCR beta sequences accurately predicted the HLA-A and HLA-B alleles for most subjects in the first cohort. A total of 150 or so TCR beta chains were listed by the study as associated with cytomegalovirus.

This chain is built from TRBV10-3 and TRBJ1-1, with the D gene too uncertain to name. Sequencing was carried out using PBMCs. The TCR sequence derives from a woman aged 40 to 49 in good health and CMV-seropositive. CDR3 sequence: CAISERGNTEAFF. The DNA sequence is given as TGTGCCATCAGTGAGCGGGGGAACACTGAAGCTTTCTTT.